The source of this T cell receptor beta chain is a study of blood T cell repertoires in COVID-19. Whole-study context: Some COVID-19 samples were acute and others convalescent; all came from the United States, Italy and Spain. Sources were T cells, B-cell-depleted T cells, or PBMCs; the material itself was cDNA or gDNA.

CDR3 length: 11 amino acids. Germline CDR1 and CDR2: MNHEY and SVGAGI. V gave up 4 bases and J gave up 3 bases, with 4 bases separating them. Original processing notes: Reference gene primer amplification yielded estimated nucleated cell counts. Measured with immunoSEQ multiplex PCR; TCRdb has only the in-frame clones, and not every one. Clone size and the V and J calls come from that table; the DNA yielded D and trimming. The data contain around 7,000 clones, roughly nine tenths of them seen just once; the ten biggest clones take up 8.5%. The clonotype was recovered from a human donor in a cohort sampled during active COVID-19. The donor label of this sample is uncertain. The sample comprised peripheral blood. V gene TRBV6-5 combines with J gene TRBJ2-7; D gene uncertain. Here the CDR3 reads CASSLYYEQYF. DNA for the CDR3: TGTGCCAGCAGTTTATACTACGAGCAGTACTTC.